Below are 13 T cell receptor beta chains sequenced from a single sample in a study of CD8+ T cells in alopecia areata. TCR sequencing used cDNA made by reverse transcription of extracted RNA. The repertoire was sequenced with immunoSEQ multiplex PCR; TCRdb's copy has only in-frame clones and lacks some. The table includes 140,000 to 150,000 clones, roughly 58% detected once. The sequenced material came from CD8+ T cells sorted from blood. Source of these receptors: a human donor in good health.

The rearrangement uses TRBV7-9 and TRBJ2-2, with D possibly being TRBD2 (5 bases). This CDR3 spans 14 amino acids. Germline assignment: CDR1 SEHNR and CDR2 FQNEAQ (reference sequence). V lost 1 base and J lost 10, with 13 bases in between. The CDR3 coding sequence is TGTGCCAGCAGCTTAGACCAGGTGGAGGTGGAGCTGTTTTTT. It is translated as CASSLDQVEVELFF. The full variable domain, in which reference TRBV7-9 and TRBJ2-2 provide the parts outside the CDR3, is DTGVSQNPRHKITKRGQNVTFRCDPISEHNRLYWYRQTLGQGPEFLTYFQNEAQLEKSRLLSDRFSAERPKGSFSTLEIQRTEQGDSAMYLCASSLDQVEVELFFGEGSRLTVL.

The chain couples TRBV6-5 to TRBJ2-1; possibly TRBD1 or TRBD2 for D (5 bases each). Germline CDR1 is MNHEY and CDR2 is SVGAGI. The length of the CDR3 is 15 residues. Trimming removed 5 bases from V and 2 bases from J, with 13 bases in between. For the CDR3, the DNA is TGTGCCAGCAGTCCCGACGGGGCCGCCTACAATGAGCAGTTCTTC. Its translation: CASSPDGAAYNEQFF.

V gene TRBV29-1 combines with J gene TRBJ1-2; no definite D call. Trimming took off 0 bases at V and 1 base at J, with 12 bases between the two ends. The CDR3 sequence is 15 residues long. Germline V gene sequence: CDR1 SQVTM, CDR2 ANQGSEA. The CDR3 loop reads CSVEEAELINYGYTF. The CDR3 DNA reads TGCAGCGTTGAAGAAGCAGAGCTCATTAACTATGGCTACACCTTC.

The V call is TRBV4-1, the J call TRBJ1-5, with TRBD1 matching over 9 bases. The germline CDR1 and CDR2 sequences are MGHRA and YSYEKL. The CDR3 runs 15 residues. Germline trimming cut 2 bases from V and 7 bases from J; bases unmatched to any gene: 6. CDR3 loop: CASSQQGDRVQPQHF. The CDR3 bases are TGCGCCAGCAGCCAACAGGGGGACAGGGTCCAGCCCCAGCATTTT.

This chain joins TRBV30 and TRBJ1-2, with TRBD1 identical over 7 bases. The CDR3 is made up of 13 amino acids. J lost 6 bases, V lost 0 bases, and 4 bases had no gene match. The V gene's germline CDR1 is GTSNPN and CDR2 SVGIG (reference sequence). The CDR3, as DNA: TGTGCCTGGAGTGTATTTCAGGGGGATGGCTACACCTTC. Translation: CAWSVFQGDGYTF.

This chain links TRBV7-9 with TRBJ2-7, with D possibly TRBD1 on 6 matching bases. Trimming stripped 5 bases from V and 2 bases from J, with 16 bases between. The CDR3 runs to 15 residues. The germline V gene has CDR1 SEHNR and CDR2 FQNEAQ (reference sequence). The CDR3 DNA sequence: TGTGCCAGCAGCCCCTCCGGGGACAAGACCTACGAGCAGTACTTC. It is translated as CASSPSGDKTYEQYF.

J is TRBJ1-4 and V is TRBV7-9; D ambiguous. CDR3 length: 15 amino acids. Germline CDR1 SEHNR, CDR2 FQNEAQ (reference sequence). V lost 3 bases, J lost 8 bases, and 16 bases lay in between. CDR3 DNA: TGTGCCAGCAGCTTCCCACGGACGGACGGGGAAAAACTGTTTTTT. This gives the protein CASSFPRTDGEKLFF.

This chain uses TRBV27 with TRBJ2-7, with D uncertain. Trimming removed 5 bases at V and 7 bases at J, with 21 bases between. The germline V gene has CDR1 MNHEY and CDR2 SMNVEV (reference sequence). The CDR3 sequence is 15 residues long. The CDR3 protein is CASSPLGIGPPEQYF. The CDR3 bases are TGTGCCAGCAGTCCTTTGGGGATTGGTCCGCCGGAGCAGTACTTC.

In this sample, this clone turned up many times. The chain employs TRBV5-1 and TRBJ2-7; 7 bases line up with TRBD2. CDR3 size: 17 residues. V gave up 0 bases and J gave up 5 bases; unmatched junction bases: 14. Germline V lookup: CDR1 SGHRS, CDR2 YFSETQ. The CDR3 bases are TGCGCCAGCAGCTTGGTGGCTAGCGGAAGTTCCTTCCACGAGCAGTACTTC. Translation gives CASSLVASGSSFHEQYF.

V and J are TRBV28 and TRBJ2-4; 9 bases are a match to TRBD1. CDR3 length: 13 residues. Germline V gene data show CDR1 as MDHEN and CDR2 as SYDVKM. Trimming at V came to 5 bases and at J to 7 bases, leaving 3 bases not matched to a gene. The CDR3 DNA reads TGTGCCAGCAGTCCGGGGACAGGGAACATTCAGTACTTC. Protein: CASSPGTGNIQYF.

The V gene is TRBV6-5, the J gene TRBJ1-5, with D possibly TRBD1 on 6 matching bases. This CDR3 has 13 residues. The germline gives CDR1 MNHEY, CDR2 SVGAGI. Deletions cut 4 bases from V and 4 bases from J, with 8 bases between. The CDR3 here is CASSSTGNQPQHF. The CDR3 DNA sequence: TGTGCCAGCAGTTCAACAGGGAATCAGCCCCAGCATTTT.

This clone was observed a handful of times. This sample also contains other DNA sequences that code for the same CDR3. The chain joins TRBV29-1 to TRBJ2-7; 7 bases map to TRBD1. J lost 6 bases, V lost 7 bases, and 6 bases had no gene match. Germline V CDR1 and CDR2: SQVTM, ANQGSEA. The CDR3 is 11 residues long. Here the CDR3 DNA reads TGCAGCGCCCGGACAGGAGGCGAGCAGTACTTC. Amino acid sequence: CSARTGGEQYF.

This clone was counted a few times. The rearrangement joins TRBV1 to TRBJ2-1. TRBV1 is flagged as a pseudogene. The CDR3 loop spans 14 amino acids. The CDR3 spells CTSSQPLETNEQFF. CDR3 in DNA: TGCACCAGCAGCCAGCCCTTGGAAACCAATGAGCAGTTCTTC.